The clone carrying this T cell receptor (beta chain) was counted only a few times. Its target is unknown. This CDR3 comprises 13 residues. Germline trimming cut 3 bases from V and 4 bases from J; bases unmatched to any gene: 3. Germline-derived CDR1 and CDR2 are SGHRS and YFSETQ. This record comes from a study of post-analysis software for immune sequencing data. At the level of the study: Patients with relapsing-remitting, secondary progressive and progressive-relapsing multiple sclerosis courses were all represented. General observations from the study: When patients were compared with controls, 5 or 6 TRBV segments were more frequent, TRBV5-6, TRBV5-1 and TRBV20-1 among them. Multiple sclerosis patients had significantly lower normalized Chao1 diversity than controls.

TCR beta cDNA libraries included unique molecular identifiers. MiXCR was run by TCRdb on the PCR reads, yielding one entry per CDR3 protein. The table has fewer than 850,000 distinct CDR3 sequences, 30% seen once; the top ten hold roughly 0.57%. The sample was blood. This TCR was recovered from a girl aged 10 to 17 with multiple sclerosis. V gene TRBV5-1 combines with J gene TRBJ1-1; 7 positions match TRBD1. The CDR3 reads CASSWGQTTEAFF. The CDR3 DNA reads TGCGCCAGCAGCTGGGGACAGACCACTGAAGCTTTCTTT.